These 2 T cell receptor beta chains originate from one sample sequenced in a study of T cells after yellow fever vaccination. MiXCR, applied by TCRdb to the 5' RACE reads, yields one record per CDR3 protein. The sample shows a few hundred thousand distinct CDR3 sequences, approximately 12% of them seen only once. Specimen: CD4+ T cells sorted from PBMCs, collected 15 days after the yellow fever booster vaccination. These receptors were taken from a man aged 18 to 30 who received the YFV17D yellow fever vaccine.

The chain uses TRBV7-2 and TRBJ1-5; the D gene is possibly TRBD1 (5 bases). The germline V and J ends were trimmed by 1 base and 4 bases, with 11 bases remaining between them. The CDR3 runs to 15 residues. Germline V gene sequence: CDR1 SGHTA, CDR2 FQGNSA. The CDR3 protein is CASSLGREGNQPQHF. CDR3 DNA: TGTGCCAGCAGCTTAGGGAGGGAGGGGAATCAGCCCCAGCATTTT. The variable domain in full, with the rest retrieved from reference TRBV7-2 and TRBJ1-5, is GAGVSQSPSNKVTEKGKDVELRCDPISGHTALYWYRQSLGQGLEFLIYFQGNSAPDKSGLPSDRFSAERTGGSVSTLTIQRTQQEDSAVYLCASSLGREGNQPQHFGDGTRLSIL.

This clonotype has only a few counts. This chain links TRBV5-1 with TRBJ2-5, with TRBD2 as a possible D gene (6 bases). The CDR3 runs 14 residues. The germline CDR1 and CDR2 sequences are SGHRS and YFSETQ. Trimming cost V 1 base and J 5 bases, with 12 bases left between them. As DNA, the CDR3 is TGCGCCAGCAGCTTGTTTTCCAGCGGGGAGACCCAGTACTTC. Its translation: CASSLFSSGETQYF.